In its sample, the clone carrying this TCR beta chain was seen many times. The antigen is undetermined. This record comes from a study of T cells in Graves' hyperthyroidism and ophthalmopathy. Points from the study as a whole: Ophthalmopathy was predicted by the model a median of roughly 6.7 months ahead of onset.

Graves' hyperthyroidism without ophthalmopathy progression within 18 months was termed stable. Using around 10 ml of fresh peripheral blood, PBMCs were prepared. Template material for amplifying TCR beta CDR3 regions consisted of RNA transcripts. Researchers ran a first-round RT-PCR on the TCR CDR3 using the HTBI primer set. TCRdb re-called the multiplex PCR reads with MiXCR, one entry per CDR3 protein. The table includes about 590,000 distinct CDR3 sequences, 15% to 17% detected once. Germline assignment: CDR1 MDHEN and CDR2 SYDVKM. The CDR3 consists of 14 residues. The V gene lost 6 bases and the J gene lost 1 base, with 12 bases spanning the gap.

This clonotype was sampled from a woman in her 30s with Graves' hyperthyroidism. The chain couples TRBV28 to TRBJ1-1; weak D call: TRBD1 (5 bases). What was sequenced was blood. In DNA form, the CDR3 reads TGTGCCAGCAGGAAGGGACGGACGAACACTGAAGCTTTCTTT. It is translated as CASRKGRTNTEAFF.